Below are 2 T cell receptor beta chains sequenced from a single sample in a study of blood T cell repertoires in COVID-19. Clones were read by immunoSEQ multiplex PCR, and TCRdb kept only the in-frame ones, dropping some. The profile shows about 54,000 clones, around 81% of them singletons. Sequenced: peripheral blood. The receptors shown here come from an older woman with acute or convalescent COVID-19.

The chain joins TRBV3-1 (or the pseudogene TRBV3-2) to TRBJ2-7; 9 bases are shared with TRBD1. The V and J ends lost 1 base and 5 bases, in that order; junction bases with no gene match: 9. In germline, CDR1 is LGHDT, CDR2 YNNKEL (reference sequence). The CDR3 covers 16 residues. The CDR3 DNA follows: TGTGCCAGCAGCCAAGGGCTTGGACAGGGGATCCACGAGCAGTACTTC. This translates into CASSQGLGQGIHEQYF.

The chain's CDR3 is CASSVGTRIDTQYF. The DNA of the CDR3 is TGTGCCAGCAGCGTAGGGACTAGAATAGATACGCAGTATTTT. This chain links TRBV9 with TRBJ2-3, with 7 positions matching TRBD2. The CDR3 loop spans 14 amino acids. Germline-derived CDR1 and CDR2 are SGDLS and YYNGEE. The V segment lost 0 bases and the J segment 5 bases; nucleotides outside the gene matches: 3.